Following are 29 T cell receptor beta chains from one sample sequenced in a study of shared clonotypes between healthy human individuals. Clones were read by immunoSEQ multiplex PCR, and TCRdb kept only the in-frame ones, dropping some. The repertoire holds 850,000 to 1,200,000 clones, about 70% seen once, with about 1.5% in the top ten. The specimen was memory CD4+ T cells sorted from blood. The sample's subset: CD45RA-negative fraction. The receptor source for this set is a man aged 18 to 35 in good health.

The chain employs TRBV30 and TRBJ2-1; a weak D match, TRBD1 (6 bases). V was pared by 4 bases and J by 0 bases, with 10 bases between. Looked up from germline, CDR1 is GTSNPN and CDR2 is SVGIG (reference sequence). This CDR3 contains 14 residues. CDR3 DNA: TGTGCCTGGAATAGGGGGTTCTCCTACAATGAGCAGTTCTTC. Translation gives CAWNRGFSYNEQFF. The variable domain in full, with the rest retrieved from reference TRBV30 and TRBJ2-1, is SQTIHQWPATLVQPVGSPLSLECTVEGTSNPNLYWYRQAAGRGLQLLFYSVGIGQISSEVPQNLSASRPQDRQFILSSKKLLLSDSGFYLCAWNRGFSYNEQFFGPGTRLTVL.

The rearrangement uses TRBV25-1 and TRBJ2-7; D is ambiguous. The germline V and J ends were trimmed by 6 bases and 0 bases, with 12 bases remaining between them. Germline assignment: CDR1 MGHDK and CDR2 SYGVNS. The CDR3 sequence is 14 residues long. The DNA for the CDR3 is TGTGCCAGCAGCGCCTCGGTGAGCTCCTACGAGCAGTACTTC. Translating it yields CASSASVSSYEQYF.

The rearrangement uses TRBV5-1 and TRBJ2-7, with 8 bases lining up with TRBD1. This CDR3 region has 14 residues. Germline V gene sequence: CDR1 SGHRS, CDR2 YFSETQ. J lost 2 bases, V lost 4 bases, and 5 bases had no gene match. CDR3 sequence reads: CASSDGTGTYEQYF. The CDR3 DNA reads TGCGCCAGCAGCGACGGGACAGGTACCTACGAGCAGTACTTC.

The chain carries TRBV6-1 and TRBJ1-5, with TRBD1 as a possible D gene (6 bases). V was pared by 4 bases and J by 4 bases, with 20 bases between. The germline V gene encodes CDR1 MNHNS and CDR2 SASEGT. CDR3 length: 17 residues. The CDR3 bases are TGTGCCAGCAGTGGATGGGGGGGCAGGGAGGAGAATCAGCCCCAGCATTTT. It yields the protein CASSGWGGREENQPQHF.

This chain uses TRBV6-6 with TRBJ1-6, with 11 bases aligning to TRBD1. V gave up 6 bases and J gave up 9 bases; unmatched junction bases: 4. CDR1 is MNHNY and CDR2 is SVGAGI in the germline V gene (reference sequence). This CDR3 has 14 amino acids. The CDR3 nucleotides read TGTGCCAGCAGGGACAGGGGGCACGGTTCACCCCTCCACTTT. This codes for CASRDRGHGSPLHF.

The genes are TRBV5-1 and TRBJ2-5; D is tentatively TRBD1 or TRBD2 (6 bases each). Germline V gives CDR1 SGHRS, CDR2 YFSETQ. Trimming took off 3 bases at V and 4 bases at J, with 16 bases between the two ends. The CDR3 spans 15 residues. The CDR3 is CASSSGGRAGETQYF. Written as DNA, the CDR3 is TGCGCCAGCAGCTCCGGGGGCAGGGCGGGAGAGACCCAGTACTTC.

This chain joins TRBV7-2 and TRBJ2-7; 11 bases are a match to TRBD2. Germline-derived CDR1 and CDR2 are SGHTA and FQGNSA. The CDR3 has 17 residues. The V gene end was trimmed by 0 bases and the J gene end by 4 bases; junction bases not matched to a gene: 8. The CDR3 nucleotides read TGTGCCAGCAGCTTAGCAGGGGGACTAGCGGACACGTACGAGCAGTACTTC. Protein sequence: CASSLAGGLADTYEQYF. The complete variable domain, with remaining parts taken from reference TRBV7-2 and TRBJ2-7, reads GAGVSQSPSNKVTEKGKDVELRCDPISGHTALYWYRQSLGQGLEFLIYFQGNSAPDKSGLPSDRFSAERTGGSVSTLTIQRTQQEDSAVYLCASSLAGGLADTYEQYFGPGTRLTVT.

This sequence joins TRBV27 and TRBJ2-7; 11 bases align to TRBD2. Trimming cost V 5 bases and J 7 bases; bases outside gene matches: 4. CDR3 length: 13 amino acids. Looked up from germline, CDR1 is MNHEY and CDR2 is SMNVEV (reference sequence). The CDR3 loop is CASSKLAGVEQYF. The CDR3 DNA is TGTGCCAGCAGTAAACTAGCGGGAGTGGAGCAGTACTTC.

This clone was detected a few times. A junction boundary mismatches the germline segment, possibly from a read error. The J gene is TRBJ2-1, the V gene TRBV6-1; the D call may be TRBD1 or TRBD2 (5 bases each). Germline loops: CDR1 MNHNS, CDR2 SASEGT. CDR3 length: 13 residues. The CDR3 coding sequence is TGTGCCAGCAGTGAAGCGGGGAGAACAGGCCAAATCTTC. Protein sequence: CASSEAGRTGQIF.

V and J are TRBV7-9 and TRBJ1-3; D not resolved. CDR3 length: 15 residues. The germline V and J ends were trimmed by 2 bases and 2 bases, with 10 bases remaining between them. The germline gives CDR1 SEHNR, CDR2 FQNEAQ (reference sequence). The DNA of the CDR3 is TGTGCCAGCAGCTTACAGAAGGGAACTGGAAACACCATATATTTT. Its translation is CASSLQKGTGNTIYF.

The genes are TRBV9 and TRBJ2-7; 8 bases fit TRBD2. CDR1 and CDR2 from the germline V gene are SGDLS and YYNGEE. This CDR3 spans 14 amino acids. Germline trimming cut 4 bases from V and 2 bases from J; bases unmatched to any gene: 5. The CDR3 spells CASSTSGGTYEQYF. DNA of the CDR3: TGTGCCAGCAGCACTAGCGGCGGAACCTACGAGCAGTACTTC.

This clone was counted once. The chain is built from TRBV19 and TRBJ2-1, with D unresolved. CDR1 is LNHDA, CDR2 SQIVND, per germline (reference sequence). The V end lost 11 bases, the J end lost 0 bases, and 20 bases lay between the germline ends. The CDR3 consists of 16 residues. CDR3 bases: TGTGCCTCATCTACGGTTGCCCCTAGCTCCTACAATGAGCAGTTCTTC. This codes for CASSTVAPSSYNEQFF.

V and J are TRBV6-1 and TRBJ2-2, with 10 bases that match TRBD2. CDR3 length equals 15 residues. Germline V gene sequence: CDR1 MNHNS, CDR2 SASEGT. V was clipped by 8 bases and J by 7 bases; unmatched bases: 10. This CDR3 is CASQERGGRSGELFF. CDR3 in DNA: TGTGCCAGCCAGGAGCGGGGGGGCCGGAGCGGGGAGCTGTTTTTT.

The rearrangement joins TRBV18 to TRBJ2-2; D uncertain. The ends were cut back, 3 bases at V and 4 bases at J, with 9 bases in the middle. This CDR3 region has 14 residues. CDR1 is KGHSH, CDR2 LQKENI, per germline. Written as DNA, the CDR3 is TGTGCCAGCTCACCGCGACAAATCACCGGGGAGCTGTTTTTT. Protein sequence: CASSPRQITGELFF. Combining the CDR3 with reference TRBV18 and TRBJ2-2 gives the whole variable domain NAGVMQNPRHLVRRRGQEARLRCSPMKGHSHVYWYRQLPEEGLKFMVYLQKENIIDESGMPKERFSAEFPKEGPSILRIQQVVRGDSAAYFCASSPRQITGELFFGEGSRLTVL.

The rearrangement uses TRBV5-6 and TRBJ2-3; no definite D call. This CDR3 has 16 amino acids. Trimming left V 4 bases short and J 0 bases short, with 15 bases between. Germline CDR1 reads SGHDT; CDR2 reads YYEEEE. CDR3 sequence reads: CASSPRRNPSTDTQYF. The CDR3 DNA reads as TGTGCCAGCAGCCCGCGTCGGAATCCTAGCACAGATACGCAGTATTTT.

This clone was detected only a few times. Other nucleotide sequences in the sample specify the same CDR3. The V call is TRBV6-6, the J call TRBJ2-7; 7 bases are shared with TRBD2. The V gene end was trimmed by 8 bases and the J gene end by 0 bases; junction bases not matched to a gene: 7. Germline V lookup: CDR1 MNHNY, CDR2 SVGAGI (reference sequence). This CDR3 has 14 amino acids. The CDR3 region has the DNA TGTGCCAGCTCTCGGGGGGACTTCTCCTACGAGCAGTACTTC. Its protein is CASSRGDFSYEQYF.

The V gene is TRBV5-8, the J gene TRBJ1-5; D might be TRBD1 (5 bases). CDR1 and CDR2 (germline): SGHTS, YDEGEE. The V gene lost 0 bases and the J gene lost 11 bases, with 15 bases spanning the gap. The CDR3 covers 14 residues. The chain's CDR3 is CASSLGRGVSSQHF. In nucleotides, the CDR3 is TGTGCCAGCAGCTTGGGGCGGGGCGTCAGTTCCCAGCATTTT.

The chain joins TRBV4-3 to TRBJ2-3; tentatively, D is TRBD1 (6 bases). The germline V gene has CDR1 LGHNA and CDR2 YSLEER. Trimming removed 1 base at V and 3 bases at J, with 17 bases between. The CDR3 is 17 residues long. Here the CDR3 DNA reads TGCGCCAGCAGCCAAGGGGATTGGGGGCTGGGGACAGATACGCAGTATTTT. This gives the protein CASSQGDWGLGTDTQYF.

The sample holds one count of this clone. The chain links TRBV5-1 to TRBJ2-1, with 8 bases matching TRBD2. The CDR3 totals 15 residues. Germline CDR1 SGHRS, CDR2 YFSETQ. V trimming: 4 bases; J trimming: 3 bases; junction bases outside the gene matches: 6. The CDR3: CASSHTSGGYNEQFF. The CDR3, as DNA: TGCGCCAGCAGCCACACTAGCGGAGGCTACAATGAGCAGTTCTTC.

V usage is TRBV5-1 and J usage is TRBJ1-1, with D possibly being TRBD1 (6 bases). With 4 bases removed from V and 1 base from J, the gap between germline ends came to 11 bases. CDR1 and CDR2 (germline): SGHRS, YFSETQ. The CDR3 is 14 residues long. In DNA, the CDR3 is TGCGCCAGCAGCCGATCGGGACAGAACACTGAAGCTTTCTTT. Translated, it gives CASSRSGQNTEAFF.

Note on this clone: This sample also contains other DNA sequences that code for the same CDR3. The chain has TRBV4-3 and TRBJ2-1; no clear D gene. V lost 4 bases, J lost 0 bases, and 10 bases lay in between. The germline CDR1 and CDR2 sequences are LGHNA and YSLEER. CDR3 length: 15 amino acids. Here the CDR3 reads CASSPEKSSYNEQFF. The DNA for the CDR3 is TGCGCCAGCAGCCCCGAAAAGAGCTCCTACAATGAGCAGTTCTTC.

The chain is built from TRBV15 and TRBJ1-6, with 10 bases lining up with TRBD1. The CDR3 spans 16 residues. Germline V gene data show CDR1 as LNHNV and CDR2 as YYDKDF (reference sequence). V lost 4 bases and J lost 10; bases outside the gene matches: 10. The CDR3 is CATSIPDRGKYSPLHF. CDR3 coding DNA: TGTGCCACCAGCATTCCGGACAGGGGGAAATACTCACCCCTCCACTTT.

The chain employs TRBV27 and TRBJ2-1, with 14 nucleotides matching TRBD2. The V gene end was trimmed by 5 bases and the J gene end by 7 bases; junction bases not matched to a gene: 16. The CDR3 has 19 residues. Germline CDR1 reads MNHEY; CDR2 reads SMNVEV (reference sequence). This chain's CDR3 is CASSGTSGSQTNGRNEQFF. As DNA, the CDR3 is TGTGCCAGCAGTGGGACTAGCGGGAGTCAGACTAACGGGAGGAATGAGCAGTTCTTC.

The V and J genes are TRBV5-1 and TRBJ1-3; 7 nucleotides match TRBD1. The junction had 4 bases not matched to a gene; V was cut back by 2 bases and J by 2 bases. Germline V CDR1 and CDR2: SGHRS, YFSETQ. This CDR3 has 15 amino acids. Here the CDR3 reads CASSLQGSTGNTIYF. In nucleotides, the CDR3 is TGCGCCAGCAGCTTACAGGGGAGTACTGGAAACACCATATATTTT. The full variable domain, rest sourced from reference TRBV5-1 and TRBJ1-3, is KAGVTQTPRYLIKTRGQQVTLSCSPISGHRSVSWYQQTPGQGLQFLFEYFSETQRNKGNFPGRFSGRQFSNSRSEMNVSTLELGDSALYLCASSLQGSTGNTIYFGEGSWLTVV.

The chain combines TRBV7-2 with TRBJ2-1, with 9 bases aligning to TRBD2. The CDR3 loop spans 15 amino acids. With 5 bases clipped from V and 4 bases from J, the junction kept 6 bases outside the gene matches. Germline V gene data show CDR1 as SGHTA and CDR2 as FQGNSA. CDR3 nucleotide sequence: TGTGCCAGCAGCGATAGCGGGAGATGGTACAATGAGCAGTTCTTC. Its protein is CASSDSGRWYNEQFF.

This clone has at least ten counts. This rearrangement joins TRBV7-8 to TRBJ2-3; D may be TRBD2 (5 bases). The CDR3 is 14 residues long. Germline V lookup: CDR1 SGHVS, CDR2 FQNEAQ. Deletions cut 7 bases from V and 0 bases from J, with 11 bases between. The CDR3 loop reads CASTRETSTDTQYF. The CDR3 nucleotides read TGTGCCAGCACCCGGGAAACGAGCACAGATACGCAGTATTTT. Full variable domain (remainder filled in from reference TRBV7-8 and TRBJ2-3): GAGVSQSPRYKVAKRGQDVALRCDPISGHVSLFWYQQALGQGPEFLTYFQNEAQLDKSGLPSDRFFAERPEGSVSTLKIQRTQQEDSAVYLCASTRETSTDTQYFGPGTRLTVL.

This rearrangement joins TRBV21-1 to TRBJ2-7; the table's D call, TRBD2, was not checked against the DNA. TRBV21-1 is annotated as a pseudogene. CDR3 length equals 17 residues. In DNA, the CDR3 is TGTGCCAGCAGCAAACCTCCAACTAGTCTATTCTCCTACGAGCAGTACTTC. Protein sequence: CASSKPPTSLFSYEQYF.

This clone was recorded once. The chain couples TRBV6-5 to TRBJ1-1, with D unresolved. The V gene lost 7 bases and the J gene lost 3 bases, with 12 bases spanning the gap. Germline CDR1 reads MNHEY; CDR2 reads SVGAGI. This CDR3 spans 13 amino acids. CDR3 DNA: TGTGCCAGCAACTACCTCCGGGACACTGAAGCTTTCTTT. Protein product: CASNYLRDTEAFF.

This sequence joins TRBV2 and TRBJ2-7; TRBD2 matches at 8 bases. After removal of 8 bases from V and 3 bases from J, the junction contained 9 bases not matched to a gene. The CDR3 is 14 residues long. Germline CDR1 reads SNHLY; CDR2 reads FYNNEI. For the CDR3, the DNA is TGTGCCAGCCTCTCGGGGGGGAAGGGCTACGAGCAGTACTTC. The encoded protein is CASLSGGKGYEQYF.